Listed here are 23 T cell receptor beta chains from one sample, sequenced in a study of blood T cell repertoires in COVID-19. Sequenced by immunoSEQ multiplex PCR; TCRdb stores in-frame clones only, minus some. The top ten clones hold roughly 15% of a sample with 80,000 to 100,000 clones, around 76% of them seen once. Sequencing was done on a sample of peripheral blood. Receptors originate from a human donor in a cohort sampled during active COVID-19.

This clone was counted between two and nine times. The V and J genes are TRBV6-5 and TRBJ1-5; 8 bases match TRBD1. The junction had 9 bases not matched to a gene; V was cut back by 6 bases and J by 11 bases. The CDR3 runs 13 residues. Germline assignment: CDR1 MNHEY and CDR2 SVGAGI. This CDR3 is CASSPQGVGAQHF. CDR3 DNA sequence: TGTGCCAGCAGCCCACAGGGGGTGGGAGCCCAGCATTTT.

Comments on this clone: Other DNA sequences from this sample encode an identical CDR3 as well. The chain has TRBV10-3 and TRBJ2-7; possible D gene TRBD2, 5 bases. CDR1 is ENHRY and CDR2 is SYGVKD in the germline V gene. CDR3 length equals 13 residues. V shed 2 bases and J shed 12 bases, with 17 bases lying between them. This CDR3 reads CAISELTGLVAYF. CDR3 DNA: TGTGCCATCAGTGAGCTAACGGGGTTAGTGGCGTACTTC.

This chain joins TRBV11-3 and TRBJ2-1; weak D call: TRBD1 (5 bases). Per the germline V gene, CDR1 is SGHNT and CDR2 is YENEEA. Trimming shortened V by 3 bases and J by 5 bases, and 14 bases separated the two germline ends. The CDR3 runs to 15 residues. The CDR3 DNA sequence: TGTGCCAGCAGCTTTCTCAGGGTGGCAAACAATGAGCAGTTCTTC. Amino acids: CASSFLRVANNEQFF.

This clone was counted only a few times. The chain combines TRBV6-5 with TRBJ2-3; D gene ambiguous. The V end was cut by 6 bases, the J end by 0 bases, with 13 bases between. CDR1 is MNHEY and CDR2 is SVGAGI in the germline V gene. This CDR3 is built from 15 residues. The CDR3 coding sequence is TGTGCCAGCAGCCGCCAGGTTGGTAGCACAGATACGCAGTATTTT. Protein: CASSRQVGSTDTQYF.

The gene calls are TRBV28 and TRBJ2-2; 7 nucleotides agree with TRBD1. CDR3 length equals 16 residues. Trimming at V came to 3 bases and at J to 7 bases, leaving 11 bases not matched to a gene. CDR1 and CDR2 from the germline V gene are MDHEN and SYDVKM. The CDR3 spells CASSFHLAQGDGELFF. The CDR3 nucleotides are TGTGCCAGCAGTTTCCACTTAGCCCAGGGGGACGGGGAGCTGTTTTTT. The full variable domain, with the rest looked up from reference TRBV28 and TRBJ2-2, is DVKVTQSSRYLVKRTGEKVFLECVQDMDHENMFWYRQDPGLGLRLIYFSYDVKMKEKGDIPEGYSVSREKKERFSLILESASTNQTSMYLCASSFHLAQGDGELFFGEGSRLTVL.

The gene calls are TRBV24-1 and TRBJ1-2; D gene ambiguous. V was clipped by 5 bases and J by 6 bases, with 9 bases between them. Germline CDR1 reads KGHDR; CDR2 reads SFDVKD. The CDR3 has 12 amino acids. The CDR3 protein is CATSVLTDGYTF. CDR3 nucleotides: TGTGCCACCAGTGTTCTTACAGATGGCTACACCTTC.

In this sample, this clone turned up once. CDR3 nucleotides: TGTGCCAGCAGCCAAGATCCCTACTGGCGGGGGGGCTACAATGAGCAGTTCTTC. Protein product: CASSQDPYWRGGYNEQFF. The gene calls are TRBV4-2 and TRBJ2-1; 9 bases line up with TRBD2. CDR1 and CDR2 from the germline V gene are LGHNA and YNFKEQ. V lost 0 bases, J lost 3 bases, and 9 bases stayed unmatched. This CDR3 has 18 residues.

The chain combines TRBV28 with TRBJ2-7, with D possibly TRBD2 on 5 matching bases. The CDR3 is 13 residues long. From germline, CDR1 is MDHEN and CDR2 SYDVKM. The V gene lost 6 bases and the J gene lost 0 bases, with 9 bases spanning the gap. The CDR3 loop reads CASSAGISYEQYF. The CDR3 nucleotides are TGTGCCAGCAGCGCCGGGATCTCCTACGAGCAGTACTTC.

This chain joins TRBV18 and TRBJ1-4, with D unresolved. The CDR3 is made up of 16 amino acids. The V gene's germline CDR1 is KGHSH and CDR2 LQKENI. V shed 3 bases and J shed 7 bases, with 18 bases lying between them. In DNA, the CDR3 is TGTGCCAGCTCACCGATTATGGCCCCGGCAGGTGAAAAACTGTTTTTT. Amino acid sequence: CASSPIMAPAGEKLFF. The complete variable domain, with remaining parts taken from reference TRBV18 and TRBJ1-4, reads NAGVMQNPRHLVRRRGQEARLRCSPMKGHSHVYWYRQLPEEGLKFMVYLQKENIIDESGMPKERFSAEFPKEGPSILRIQQVVRGDSAAYFCASSPIMAPAGEKLFFGSGTQLSVL.

The chain is built from TRBV4-1 and TRBJ2-7; no definite D call. Germline V CDR1 and CDR2: MGHRA, YSYEKL. Deletions cut 4 bases from V and 3 bases from J, with 13 bases between. The CDR3 loop spans 14 amino acids. As DNA, the CDR3 is TGCGCCAGCAGCCCCAGACCCCAGGACTACGAGCAGTACTTC. This translates into CASSPRPQDYEQYF.

The V call is TRBV20-1, the J call TRBJ2-2, with 8 bases lining up with TRBD2. With 6 bases clipped from V and 6 bases from J, the junction kept 0 bases outside the gene matches. Germline V gene lookup returns CDR1 DFQATT and CDR2 SNEGSKA (reference sequence). The CDR3 sequence is 11 residues long. CDR3 coding DNA: TGCAGTGCCGGGAGGGCCGGGGAGCTGTTTTTT. Its protein is CSAGRAGELFF.

The rearrangement uses TRBV4-2 and TRBJ2-1; 10 bases line up with TRBD2. The CDR3 sequence is 15 residues long. CDR1 is LGHNA, CDR2 YNFKEQ, per germline. Trimming removed 2 bases from V and 5 bases from J; junction bases left unmatched: 3. The CDR3 region has the DNA TGTGCCAGCAGCCAAAAAGCGGGGGGGAACAATGAGCAGTTCTTC. This encodes CASSQKAGGNNEQFF.

The chain uses TRBV27 and TRBJ2-7; D unresolved. Germline lookup yields CDR1 MNHEY and CDR2 SMNVEV (reference sequence). The CDR3 extends over 13 amino acids. V was shortened by 6 bases and J by 0 bases, with 9 bases between the two germline ends. CDR3: CASRAIGSYEQYF. DNA for the CDR3: TGTGCCAGCAGGGCCATTGGCTCCTACGAGCAGTACTTC.

J is TRBJ2-1 and V is TRBV7-9; possible D gene TRBD2, 6 bases. V dropped 5 bases and J dropped 8 bases, with 22 bases sitting between them. Germline CDR1 reads SEHNR; CDR2 reads FQNEAQ (reference sequence). The CDR3 length is 16 residues. The CDR3 spells CASSENYGTVFDEQFF. The DNA of the CDR3 is TGTGCCAGCAGCGAAAATTACGGGACTGTCTTTGATGAGCAGTTCTTC.

This clone was observed once. The junction departs from the called germline gene at one end, perhaps through a read error. The chain combines TRBV9 with TRBJ2-2, with 9 bases lining up with TRBD2. This CDR3 spans 17 amino acids. Germline CDR1 SGDLS, CDR2 YYNGEE. CDR3 nucleotides: TGTGCCAGCCGCGTGGGGCGGGGGGGCCTAAGCACCGGGGAGCTGTTTTTT. Translating it yields CASRVGRGGLSTGELFF. Complete variable domain (other parts from reference TRBV9 and TRBJ2-2): DSGVTQTPKHLITATGQRVTLRCSPRSGDLSVYWYQQSLDQGLQFLIQYYNGEERAKGNILERFSAQQFPDLHSELNLSSLELGDSALYFCASRVGRGGLSTGELFFGEGSRLTVL.

V and J are TRBV11-3 and TRBJ2-1, with D uncertain. This CDR3 contains 13 residues. The germline gives CDR1 SGHNT, CDR2 YENEEA. V dropped 5 bases and J dropped 7 bases, with 12 bases sitting between them. The CDR3 bases are TGTGCCAGCAGCGAATCAGCGAGGAATGAGCAGTTCTTC. This encodes CASSESARNEQFF.

J is TRBJ2-4 and V is TRBV11-3, with TRBD1 identical over 9 bases. Looked up from germline, CDR1 is SGHNT and CDR2 is YENEEA. V lost 5 bases and J lost 8; bases outside the gene matches: 4. This CDR3 is 13 amino acids long. The CDR3 bases are TGTGCCAGCAGCCAACAGGGGGCGTACATTCAGTACTTC. Translated: CASSQQGAYIQYF.

This clone has a count of ten or more. The CDR3: CASSLVTGPGVGDTQYF. The CDR3 DNA reads TGTGCCAGCAGCTTAGTAACGGGACCAGGGGTTGGGGATACGCAGTATTTT. The chain has TRBV7-2 and TRBJ2-3; D may be TRBD1 (6 bases). Per the germline V gene, CDR1 is SGHTA and CDR2 is FQGNSA. V lost 1 base to trimming and J lost 6 bases, with 20 bases between them. This CDR3 has 17 amino acids.

This chain links TRBV5-4 with TRBJ2-5; 8 bases map to TRBD2. Per the germline V gene, CDR1 is SGHNT and CDR2 is YYREEE (reference sequence). The CDR3 is 16 residues long. V gave up 4 bases and J gave up 5 bases; unmatched junction bases: 13. For the CDR3, the DNA is TGTGCCAGCAGCGATCCGGGACTAGGGGTTGGGGAGACCCAGTACTTC. This codes for CASSDPGLGVGETQYF.

The V gene is TRBV30, the J gene TRBJ1-1; D remains ambiguous. The CDR3 is 11 amino acids. Germline assignment: CDR1 GTSNPN and CDR2 SVGIG (reference sequence). The V end lost 3 bases, the J end lost 4 bases, and 6 bases lay between the germline ends. The CDR3 here is CAWSIGTEAFF. CDR3 sequence (DNA): TGTGCCTGGAGCATCGGCACTGAAGCTTTCTTT.

V and J are TRBV30 and TRBJ1-3, with D tentatively TRBD1 (6 bases). Between the trimmed V and J ends, which lost 8 bases and 2 bases, there was a span of 13 bases. The CDR3 is made up of 13 amino acids. Germline-derived CDR1 and CDR2 are GTSNPN and SVGIG (reference sequence). The CDR3 DNA reads TGTGCCGTACAGGGTGTTGCTGGAAACACCATATATTTT. Translated, it gives CAVQGVAGNTIYF.

The chain recombines TRBV5-4 with TRBJ1-6; 7 bases agree with TRBD1. Germline V gives CDR1 SGHNT, CDR2 YYREEE (reference sequence). This CDR3 region has 14 residues. The trim removed 4 bases at V and 8 bases at J, leaving 6 bases unmatched. The CDR3 region is CASSVTGAYSPLHF. CDR3 in DNA: TGTGCCAGCAGCGTTACAGGGGCATATTCACCCCTCCACTTT.

The V and J genes are TRBV30 and TRBJ1-5, with TRBD1 identical over 8 bases. There are 15 residues in the CDR3. Germline V gives CDR1 GTSNPN, CDR2 SVGIG (reference sequence). V shed 2 bases, J shed 4 bases, and the junction held 7 bases outside the gene matches. In DNA form, the CDR3 reads TGTGCCTGGAGTTTCATGACAGGGGAAAATCAGCCCCAGCATTTT. Protein sequence: CAWSFMTGENQPQHF.